This is a list of T cell receptor beta chains from one sample in a study of Graves' ophthalmopathy and Graves' hyperthyroidism. TCRdb re-derived calls from the multiplex PCR reads in MiXCR, one entry per CDR3 protein. The sample holds 450,000 or so distinct CDR3 sequences, about 15% seen once. Sequenced sample: blood. These receptors all come from a woman between 25 and 40 years old with Graves' ophthalmopathy. The CDR3 runs from the conserved cysteine through the conserved F or W. The order of the fields is V gene, J gene, CDR3 protein.

V: TRBV19; J: TRBJ2-2; CDR3: CASTGQVNTGELFF
V: TRBV27; J: TRBJ1-1; CDR3: CASSPIPLRVMNTEAFF
V: TRBV28; J: TRBJ2-5; CDR3: CASSLWAGQETQYF
V: TRBV12-3/TRBV12-4; J: TRBJ1-2; CDR3: CASSPDRAGYGYTF
V: TRBV27; J: TRBJ1-1; CDR3: CASSLHRLNTEAFF
V: TRBV5-1; J: TRBJ2-5; CDR3: CASSLGSGKETQYF
V: TRBV27; J: TRBJ1-5; CDR3: CASSFKGGLNQPQHF
V: TRBV12-3/TRBV12-4; J: TRBJ1-1; CDR3: CASSSLVTTGGTEAFF
V: TRBV27; J: TRBJ1-3; CDR3: CASSSKVSGNTIYF
V: TRBV9; J: TRBJ2-1; CDR3: CASSVGVRSEQFF
V: TRBV7-9; J: TRBJ1-2; CDR3: CASSPSDIFNYGYTF